This T cell receptor beta chain is drawn from a study of blood T cells in healthy people across ages (dated by TCRdb to between 2014 and 2017). Notes on the research overall: In model experiments, template switching captured roughly one uniquely barcoded TCR beta cDNA molecule for every two T cells. Age-related changes in TCR beta repertoire diversity were measured in the study by deep sequencing normalized with unique cDNA molecular identifiers. Donors were grouped into four age groups: young (average approximately 16 years), middle-aged (39), aged (around 56) and long-lived (approximately 75). Two additional independent replicas of 1 million unique cDNA reads from the same blood draw were analyzed for two donors (one aged 18 to 29 and one aged 80 or older). Results the study describes overall, beyond this receptor: As age increased, observed TCR beta diversity per million T cells dropped in a roughly linear way, and a significant reduction was already evident by age 40. Estimates of total diversity from one million sequenced T cells were regarded as lower bounds and underestimates. Bulk unsorted PBMC profiling prevented conclusive comparison of naive and antigen-experienced compartments. Observed TCR beta diversity correlated strongly with the percentage of naive T cells measured by flow cytometry. Compared with the aged group, more naive CD4+ T cells, fewer expanded clones and increased TCR diversity were shown by the long-lived group, suggesting age selection. Donor CMV infection status was unknown, potentially confounding age-related changes in expanded clonotypes.

About this clonotype itself: The clone's antigen remains unknown. No qualities accompany the bases; no much larger clone lies one base away.

Systemically healthy Caucasian individuals from Russia, roughly 40 in total and aged about 6 to 95 years, were included as donors. Each donor gave about 9.7 milliliters of peripheral blood, drawn into EDTA-treated Vacutainer tubes. Ficoll-Paque density-gradient centrifugation was used to isolate PBMCs, with at least 6 million per sample. Total RNA, at least 6 micrograms per sample, was extracted from PBMCs with Trizol reagent. Naive CD45RAhigh/CD27high T cell percentages were measured by flow cytometry on a PBMC aliquot from every donor. The germline V gene encodes CDR1 LGHNT and CDR2 FRNRAP. The CDR3 spans 17 residues, from the cysteine through the phenylalanine. Only CDR3 DNA is held: 51 bases, read in frame from base 1. The library relied on 5' RACE. Sequencing took place on an Illumina HiSeq 2500. A second PCR of about 6 to 11 cycles was run with a J-beta primer mix and a sample-barcoded 5' primer. Each TCR beta cDNA molecule received a unique molecular identifier from a template-switch 5' adaptor carrying 12 random nucleotides. Each sample yielded at least 3 million CDR3-containing paired-end reads. The Mint cDNA synthesis kit, primed by a TRBC-specific oligonucleotide, was used to synthesize first-strand cDNA from all RNA. All cDNA was treated with uracil-DNA glycosylase and then went through a first 18-cycle PCR with the universal primers M1SS and BC2_uni_R. Under the source paper's analysis protocol: For normalization, 1 million high-quality reads, each with a distinct molecular identifier, were randomly selected from each sample. Instead of being binned into consensus sequences, reads with shared molecular identifiers were discarded. MiTCR, run with a Q25 quality threshold and the strictest error-elimination algorithm, handled CDR3 identification, clonotype clustering and error correction. A nonparametric unseen species model using Euler transformation provided a lower-bound estimate of total TCR beta diversity. TCRdb redid the processing of the public reads, applying fastp at Q25 and MiXCR, and retained in-frame beta chains. Every CDR3 protein is listed once, alongside the most common genes and DNA of its rows. In this record, the V and J calls reflect TCRdb's handling and not the investigators' own analysis. The sample table lists roughly 1 million distinct CDR3 sequences, under 30% of them with a count of one. The ten largest make up 0.65% to 0.95% of the sample.

This sample was also put to use in a study of T cells of mothers and their children. As the second publication notes: Nine systemically healthy Caucasian individuals served as donors, namely three mothers together with their six children. cDNA synthesis consumed the entire amount of extracted RNA, loaded at approximately 1.6 ug RNA in each 15 ul reaction. Sample barcodes and 2-4 random nucleotides were added via the M1S primer in the second PCR. More than 9 million TCR beta CDR3 reads were obtained from each mother, and about 3 million reads were obtained from each child. Thymic selection similarly shapes TCR recombination output in related and unrelated pairs, with minor effect from inherited differences. Normalized repertoire overlap was always slightly but never significantly higher in related than unrelated mother-child pairs. With a sensitivity of about 100 clones per million clonotypes, no persistent microchimeric T cell clones were detected. To look for features that set related mother-child pairs apart from unrelated individuals, the researchers ran deep NGS to compare the TCR beta repertoires of mothers and children. On average, the children were roughly 12 +/- 4 years old, while the mothers were approximately 41 +/- 4 years old. Libraries were sequenced on Illumina HiSeq 2000 with 100+100 nt paired-end reads after adapter ligation with NEBNext reagents. To avoid cross-contamination, the mother libraries and the child libraries were prepared a month apart and sequenced in separate runs. For each donor, between roughly 450,000 and 2,300,000 distinct TCR beta clonotypes were identified. Naive TCR beta clonotypes were estimated from low-frequency clonotypes matched to each donor's FACS-determined naive share, without sorting.

The chain is made from TRBV12-5 and TRBJ2-5, and 10 bases in between align with TRBD2. The end of the DNA is better explained by TRBJ2-7, so the J call may be wrong. Sequenced input: blood. This clonotype was sampled from a girl aged 2 to 9 in good health. The CDR3 in this case is CASGLVRMSGGEYEQYF. The nucleotide sequence is given as TGTGCTAGTGGTTTGGTACGAATGAGCGGGGGGGAGTACGAGCAGTACTTC.